These 29 T cell receptor beta chains were all obtained from the same sample, sequenced in a study of T cell repertoires in cytomegalovirus infection (dated by TCRdb to between 2017 and 2020). Their recognized antigens are unknown. TCRdb records Illumina HiSeq 1500 as the sequencer. The raw public reads went through TCRdb reprocessing: fastp at Q25, MiXCR clone calling, in-frame beta chains kept. Each record represents a unique CDR3 protein, reported with the most common genes and DNA among its rows. The sample includes hundreds of thousands of distinct CDR3 sequences, with about 39% observed a single time. The top ten constitute 43% of the sample. The treatment or condition label corresponds to: in vitro stimulation with specific CMV peptide epitopes to enrich CMV-specific T cells. The sequencing here drew on cultured PBMCs, taken from culture after CMV antigen stimulation. The receptor set was obtained from a human donor in good health (CMV status not recorded). Some clones in this sample may be carry-over from other donors' samples.

In this sample, this clonotype turned up many times. The V and J genes are TRBV7-2 and TRBJ2-7; D call uncertain. The CDR3 is 14 residues long. From germline, CDR1 is SGHTA and CDR2 FQGNSA. Trimming shortened V by 5 bases and J by 3 bases, and 14 bases separated the two germline ends. The CDR3 coding sequence is TGTGCCAGCAGCCCCACCGACTCGCACTACGAGCAGTACTTC. Its translation: CASSPTDSHYEQYF.

This clonotype came up once. This chain links TRBV2 with TRBJ2-2; the D is unclear. The germline CDR1 and CDR2 sequences are SNHLY and FYNNEI. V dropped 6 bases and J dropped 3 bases, with 11 bases sitting between them. The CDR3 is 14 residues long. The CDR3 DNA reads as TGTGCCAGCAGCTTAAACGGTGACACCGGGGAGCTGTTTTTT. The encoded protein is CASSLNGDTGELFF.

This clonotype came up many times. The V gene is TRBV6-2 or TRBV6-3, the J gene TRBJ2-7; 9 bases fit TRBD1. Per germline, CDR1 MNHEY and CDR2 SVGEGT. The J segment lost 3 bases and the V segment lost 0 bases, leaving 15 bases of the junction unmatched. The length of the CDR3 is 19 residues. CDR3 DNA sequence: TGTGCCAGCAGTTACTCATTGGGACAGGGACCATCCCTTTACTACGAGCAGTACTTC. Encoded protein: CASSYSLGQGPSLYYEQYF.

This clonotype was observed a handful of times. V gene TRBV7-9 combines with J gene TRBJ2-2; D remains ambiguous. This CDR3 spans 15 amino acids. Germline CDR1 SEHNR, CDR2 FQNEAQ (reference sequence). Trimming took off 5 bases at V and 1 base at J, with 11 bases between the two ends. CDR3 nucleotide sequence: TGTGCCAGCAGCGCCCGACAAGAGAACACCGGGGAGCTGTTTTTT. Amino acid sequence: CASSARQENTGELFF.

The rearrangement uses TRBV7-8 and TRBJ2-1; D is ambiguous. The germline V and J ends were trimmed by 5 bases and 0 bases, with 14 bases remaining between them. The V gene's germline CDR1 is SGHVS and CDR2 FQNEAQ. This CDR3 is 16 amino acids long. CDR3: CASSTRPASSYNEQFF. In DNA, the CDR3 is TGTGCCAGCAGCACCCGGCCGGCGAGCTCCTACAATGAGCAGTTCTTC. The whole variable domain, filled in from reference TRBV7-8 and TRBJ2-1, reads GAGVSQSPRYKVAKRGQDVALRCDPISGHVSLFWYQQALGQGPEFLTYFQNEAQLDKSGLPSDRFFAERPEGSVSTLKIQRTQQEDSAVYLCASSTRPASSYNEQFFGPGTRLTVL.

This clonotype was counted between two and nine times. The CDR3 DNA is TGTGCCAGCAGCGTGCGGGGCGAAAAAGAGACCCAGTACTTC. Amino acid sequence: CASSVRGEKETQYF. This sequence joins TRBV7-8 and TRBJ2-5; a possible D gene is TRBD2 (6 bases). V shed 5 bases and J shed 3 bases, with 13 bases lying between them. The CDR3 consists of 14 residues. Germline CDR1 and CDR2: SGHVS and FQNEAQ. The full variable domain, rest sourced from reference TRBV7-8 and TRBJ2-5, is GAGVSQSPRYKVAKRGQDVALRCDPISGHVSLFWYQQALGQGPEFLTYFQNEAQLDKSGLPSDRFFAERPEGSVSTLKIQRTQQEDSAVYLCASSVRGEKETQYFGPGTRLLVL.

The rearrangement links TRBV19 to TRBJ1-5, with D hard to call. The CDR3 is 14 amino acids. V lost 8 bases to trimming and J lost 0 bases, with 11 bases between them. Germline V lookup: CDR1 LNHDA, CDR2 SQIVND (reference sequence). The CDR3 is CASLRANSNQPQHF. CDR3 bases: TGTGCCAGTTTAAGAGCGAATAGCAATCAGCCCCAGCATTTT.

The table lists this clonotype with a count of one. The chain recombines TRBV6-6 with TRBJ2-7; tentative D call: TRBD1 (6 bases). V gave up 8 bases and J gave up 0 bases, with 11 bases separating them. Germline V gene sequence: CDR1 MNHNY, CDR2 SVGAGI (reference sequence). The CDR3 contains 13 residues. The CDR3 loop is CASRDTYSYEQYF. CDR3 DNA sequence: TGTGCCAGCCGGGACACGTACTCCTACGAGCAGTACTTC.

The J gene is TRBJ1-6, the V gene TRBV7-4; no clear D. Germline CDR1 and CDR2: SGHVT and SQSDAQ. V lost 10 bases to trimming and J lost 4 bases, with 23 bases between them. This CDR3 has 17 residues. The DNA for the CDR3 is TGTGCCACAAAAACCGGCGGCGGGAGTGATTATAATTCACCCCTCCACTTT. This codes for CATKTGGGSDYNSPLHF.

This clonotype turned up a few times. The chain has TRBV7-2 and TRBJ2-1; 8 bases align to TRBD2. Trimming cost V 3 bases and J 7 bases; bases outside gene matches: 8. The V gene's germline CDR1 is SGHTA and CDR2 FQGNSA. The length of the CDR3 is 15 residues. The CDR3 DNA is TGTGCCAGCAGCTTCGATCTGCGGGGGGAAAATGAGCAGTTCTTC. Its protein product is CASSFDLRGENEQFF. Full variable domain (remainder filled in from reference TRBV7-2 and TRBJ2-1): GAGVSQSPSNKVTEKGKDVELRCDPISGHTALYWYRQSLGQGLEFLIYFQGNSAPDKSGLPSDRFSAERTGGSVSTLTIQRTQQEDSAVYLCASSFDLRGENEQFFGPGTRLTVL.

The J gene is TRBJ2-3, the V gene TRBV7-9, with a tentative D call TRBD2 (6 bases). The germline V gene has CDR1 SEHNR and CDR2 FQNEAQ (reference sequence). The germline V and J ends were trimmed by 1 base and 7 bases, with 15 bases remaining between them. The length of the CDR3 is 15 residues. The DNA for the CDR3 is TGTGCCAGCAGCTTAGGACTAGAAGGGGTCTATACGCAGTATTTT. Protein product: CASSLGLEGVYTQYF.

This sequence joins TRBV6-1 and TRBJ1-1; tentative D call: TRBD1 (6 bases). CDR3 length equals 14 residues. The V and J ends lost 5 bases and 5 bases respectively, with 15 bases between them. Germline CDR1 reads MNHNS; CDR2 reads SASEGT. CDR3 in DNA: TGTGCCAGCAGTCCAATCACAGGGAAGACTGAAGCTTTCTTT. Translating it yields CASSPITGKTEAFF.

This clonotype was recorded a few times. V gene TRBV6-5 combines with J gene TRBJ2-1, with TRBD2 identical over 13 bases. CDR3 length: 17 amino acids. The V gene end was trimmed by 6 bases and the J gene end by 2 bases; junction bases not matched to a gene: 7. The germline V gene has CDR1 MNHEY and CDR2 SVGAGI. The CDR3 here is CASSILAGGGPYNEQFF. CDR3 coding DNA: TGTGCCAGCAGCATACTAGCGGGAGGGGGGCCCTACAATGAGCAGTTCTTC.

This clonotype showed up just a few times. The chain couples TRBV7-2 to TRBJ1-6; D is ambiguous. The germline CDR1 and CDR2 sequences are SGHTA and FQGNSA. The CDR3 runs to 12 residues. Between the trimmed V and J ends, which lost 10 bases and 11 bases, there was a span of 15 bases. The CDR3 coding sequence is TGTGCCACGAACGCCGGGAACACACCCCTCCACTTT. This encodes CATNAGNTPLHF.

This clonotype occurred a few times. The V gene is TRBV12-3 or TRBV12-4, the J gene TRBJ1-2; 9 bases are a match to TRBD1. The CDR3 totals 14 residues. The trim removed 8 bases at V and 6 bases at J, leaving 10 bases unmatched. CDR3 nucleotides: TGTGCCAGCGTACCGGGACAGGGATCCAATGGCTACACCTTC. Translated, it gives CASVPGQGSNGYTF.

The chain links TRBV10-3 to TRBJ2-3, with TRBD2 identical over 8 bases. The V segment lost 8 bases and the J segment 1 base; nucleotides outside the gene matches: 2. This CDR3 has 13 amino acids. Germline V gene sequence: CDR1 ENHRY, CDR2 SYGVKD. The CDR3 bases are TGTGCCATCGGGCGGGGGGGCACAGATACGCAGTATTTT. This gives the protein CAIGRGGTDTQYF.

V is TRBV7-2 and J is TRBJ2-7; no clear D. The CDR3 spans 13 residues. In germline, CDR1 is SGHTA, CDR2 FQGNSA. V was cut by 5 bases and J by 2 bases, with 10 bases left in between. CDR3 bases: TGTGCCAGCAGCCCCCGGCAGGCCTACGAGCAGTACTTC. As protein: CASSPRQAYEQYF.

This rearrangement joins TRBV20-1 to TRBJ2-3; 7 bases fit TRBD1. Losses at the gene ends were 0 bases for V and 4 bases for J; bases not matched to a gene: 4. CDR3 length equals 14 residues. In germline, CDR1 is DFQATT, CDR2 SNEGSKA (reference sequence). The CDR3 sequence: CSARDPQGADTQYF. DNA for the CDR3: TGCAGTGCTAGAGATCCCCAGGGGGCAGATACGCAGTATTTT.

As DNA, the CDR3 is TGTGCCAGCAGTTTTAAAGAGGGCCAGGGACTGTTTTTT. Translation gives CASSFKEGQGLFF. This chain uses TRBV12-3 or TRBV12-4 with TRBJ1-4, with a possible D match to TRBD1 (5 bases). The V end lost 3 bases, the J end lost 13 bases, and 15 bases lay between the germline ends. The CDR3 covers 13 residues.

The genes are TRBV25-1 and TRBJ2-3; 10 bases match TRBD2. The length of the CDR3 is 14 residues. Germline loops: CDR1 MGHDK, CDR2 SYGVNS. With V trimmed by 4 bases and J by 4 bases, 2 bases remained unmatched. The DNA for the CDR3 is TGTGCCAGCAGTGCAGGGACTAGCGCAGATACGCAGTATTTT. Protein product: CASSAGTSADTQYF.

The table lists this clonotype with a few counts. This chain joins TRBV7-8 and TRBJ2-3, with D perhaps TRBD1 (6 bases). CDR3 size: 19 residues. With 2 bases removed from V and 1 base from J, the gap between germline ends came to 22 bases. Germline assignment: CDR1 SGHVS and CDR2 FQNEAQ. The CDR3 region is CASSLNPTGFGTRTDTQYF. The CDR3 nucleotides are TGTGCCAGCAGCTTAAATCCTACAGGGTTTGGGACCCGCACAGATACGCAGTATTTT.

The chain links TRBV20-1 to TRBJ2-1; TRBD2 matches at 9 bases. Germline assignment: CDR1 DFQATT and CDR2 SNEGSKA (reference sequence). After removal of 1 base from V and 0 bases from J, the junction contained 4 bases not matched to a gene. This CDR3 comprises 16 residues. CDR3 DNA: TGCAGTGCTAGAGTAGGACTAGCGCGCTCCTACAATGAGCAGTTCTTC. It encodes CSARVGLARSYNEQFF.

V and J are TRBV19 and TRBJ1-5; 10 nucleotides match TRBD1. Per the germline V gene, CDR1 is LNHDA and CDR2 is SQIVND (reference sequence). V gave up 5 bases and J gave up 6 bases; unmatched junction bases: 7. The CDR3 contains 15 residues. The CDR3 spells CASSLTTGGFQPQHF. CDR3 sequence (DNA): TGTGCCAGTAGTCTGACGACAGGGGGCTTTCAGCCCCAGCATTTT.

This clonotype was seen a handful of times. The V call is TRBV28, the J call TRBJ1-5; 7 positions agree with TRBD1. The ends lost 4 bases at V and 7 bases at J; junction bases unmatched: 10. CDR3 length: 15 amino acids. CDR1 MDHEN and CDR2 SYDVKM come from the germline V gene. Written as DNA, the CDR3 is TGTGCCAGCAGTTCCCCAGGGGGGGAGGAACAGCCCCAGCATTTT. Its translation: CASSSPGGEEQPQHF.

The J gene is TRBJ2-3, the V gene TRBV6-1; D possibly corresponds to TRBD2 (5 bases). The germline V gene has CDR1 MNHNS and CDR2 SASEGT. The CDR3 spans 14 residues. The V gene lost 4 bases and the J gene lost 4 bases, with 12 bases spanning the gap. The CDR3 nucleotides are TGTGCCAGCAGTGGGGAGCCTTGGGCAGATACGCAGTATTTT. Translated: CASSGEPWADTQYF.

As for this clonotype: Sequence at one end of the junction differs from germline and may be a read error. The chain carries TRBV7-2 and TRBJ2-1, with a tentative D call TRBD2 (6 bases). This CDR3 region has 13 residues. The germline CDR1 and CDR2 sequences are SGHTA and FQGNSA. CDR3: CACSSPQPGVQFF. The CDR3, as DNA: TGTGCCTGCAGCTCGCCCCAGCCGGGGGTGCAGTTCTTC.

This rearrangement joins TRBV6-5 to TRBJ2-7; tentatively, D is TRBD1 or TRBD2 (5 bases each). Germline CDR1 is MNHEY and CDR2 is SVGAGI. Trimming took off 6 bases at V and 6 bases at J, with 18 bases between the two ends. CDR3 length equals 14 residues. The CDR3 region has the DNA TGTGCCAGCAGCCCGGGACGGCTCCTAGGCGAGCAGTACTTC. Protein product: CASSPGRLLGEQYF.

The rearrangement joins TRBV10-3 to TRBJ1-6; D may be TRBD1 (6 bases). Germline CDR1 reads ENHRY; CDR2 reads SYGVKD. V was cut by 8 bases and J by 7 bases, with 12 bases left in between. This CDR3 has 13 residues. CDR3 coding DNA: TGTGCCATCGCTGGGGGGGGCAATTCACCCCTCCACTTT. It codes for CAIAGGGNSPLHF.

V is TRBV28 and J is TRBJ1-4, with a tentative D call TRBD1 (5 bases). Per the germline V gene, CDR1 is MDHEN and CDR2 is SYDVKM. CDR3 size: 15 residues. Trimming pared 5 bases from V and 5 bases from J, leaving 15 bases between. This CDR3 is CASSRGDGWNEKLFF. The CDR3 DNA is TGTGCCAGCAGTCGAGGGGACGGATGGAATGAAAAACTGTTTTTT. Full variable domain (missing parts from reference TRBV28 and TRBJ1-4): DVKVTQSSRYLVKRTGEKVFLECVQDMDHENMFWYRQDPGLGLRLIYFSYDVKMKEKGDIPEGYSVSREKKERFSLILESASTNQTSMYLCASSRGDGWNEKLFFGSGTQLSVL.